This T cell receptor (beta chain) derives from a study of T cell responses to AZD1222 COVID-19 vaccine. Study-wide results and limits: It should be noted that donors were predominantly white British and more often female, and clonal diversity was possibly underestimated. Across the whole spike, CD4 TCRs peaked at regions 160-218 and 743-854.

J lost 7 bases, V lost 5 bases, and 9 bases had no gene match. CDR1 is SGHAT, CDR2 FQNNGV, per germline. The CDR3 loop spans 15 amino acids. This clone was picked up a small number of times. No antigen is known for it. Produced via immunoSEQ multiplex PCR; TCRdb's table is partial and in-frame only. Of approximately 91,000 clones listed, approximately 90% are singletons. The sequences come from peripheral blood, collected on day 0 of AZD1222 vaccination. This chain uses TRBV11-2 with TRBJ2-1; 9 bases fit TRBD1. The clonotype originates from an adult in good health. CDR3 bases: TGTGCCAGCAGCCCTCCCGGGACAGGGCGAAATGAGCAGTTCTTC. Translation: CASSPPGTGRNEQFF.